These 26 T cell receptor beta chains came from one sample sequenced in a study of cytotoxic CD8 clonotypes in ibrutinib-treated CLL. Generated by immunoSEQ multiplex PCR, the TCRdb table keeps only in-frame clones and is missing some. The table lists some 350,000 clones, around 66% of them singletons. Sequences were derived from PBMCs, sampled after 36 months of ibrutinib treatment. These TCRs come from a human donor with chronic lymphocytic leukemia.

The chain is built from TRBV5-6 and TRBJ1-2, with 9 bases aligning to TRBD1. Unmatched junction bases numbered 3, after V lost 5 bases and J lost 4 bases. CDR1 is SGHDT, CDR2 YYEEEE, per germline. The CDR3 spans 13 residues. The CDR3, as DNA: TGTGCCAGCAGAGCGGACAGGGGCTATGGCTACACCTTC. It translates to CASRADRGYGYTF.

The CDR3 region has the DNA TGTGCCACCAGCAGAGATCGGGGGGTGGCCTCCTACGAGCAGTACTTC. It translates to CATSRDRGVASYEQYF. The chain couples TRBV15 to TRBJ2-7, with 7 bases fitting TRBD2. V shed 0 bases and J 0 bases; nucleotides not matched to a gene: 5. Germline CDR1 LNHNV, CDR2 YYDKDF (reference sequence). This CDR3 is 16 amino acids long. Variable domain in full (rest from reference TRBV15 and TRBJ2-7): DAMVIQNPRYQVTQFGKPVTLSCSQTLNHNVMYWYQQKSSQAPKLLFHYYDKDFNNEADTPDNFQSRRPNTSFCFLDIRSPGLGDTAMYLCATSRDRGVASYEQYFGPGTRLTVT.

V usage is TRBV4-2 and J usage is TRBJ1-1; D is unresolved. From germline, CDR1 is LGHNA and CDR2 YNFKEQ. CDR3 length: 18 amino acids. Trimming pared 3 bases from V and 0 bases from J, leaving 20 bases between. CDR3 sequence: CASSHLPRRTNMNTEAFF. CDR3 bases: TGTGCCAGCAGCCACCTACCCCGTCGGACCAATATGAACACTGAAGCTTTCTTT.

The rearrangement joins TRBV29-1 to TRBJ2-2, with D possibly matching TRBD1 (5 bases). Germline lookup yields CDR1 SQVTM and CDR2 ANQGSEA. V dropped 6 bases and J dropped 0 bases, with 8 bases sitting between them. The CDR3 totals 13 residues. This CDR3 reads CSVDRANTGELFF. For the CDR3, the DNA is TGCAGCGTCGACAGAGCGAACACCGGGGAGCTGTTTTTT.

The J gene is TRBJ2-6, the V gene TRBV6-6; 7 bases fit TRBD1. The V gene's germline CDR1 is MNHNY and CDR2 SVGAGI (reference sequence). The CDR3 length is 13 residues. J was trimmed by 6 bases and V by 6 bases; bases with no gene match: 2. CDR3 protein: CASSQGEANVLTF. CDR3 sequence (DNA): TGTGCCAGCAGCCAGGGGGAGGCCAACGTCCTGACTTTC.

The gene calls are TRBV28 and TRBJ2-7; 11 nucleotides match TRBD2. Germline CDR1 and CDR2: MDHEN and SYDVKM. This CDR3 comprises 17 residues. V dropped 5 bases and J dropped 3; count of bases not matched to a gene: 12. CDR3 DNA sequence: TGTGCCAGCAGTCCCGGGGGTAGCGGGAGGGCCGGCTACGAGCAGTACTTC. This codes for CASSPGGSGRAGYEQYF.

This chain links TRBV15 with TRBJ2-2; no clear D. This CDR3 has 15 amino acids. The V and J ends lost 2 bases and 0 bases respectively, with 7 bases between them. Germline CDR1 is LNHNV and CDR2 is YYDKDF (reference sequence). The CDR3 protein is CATSRTTANTGELFF. CDR3 nucleotide sequence: TGTGCCACCAGCAGAACGACGGCGAACACCGGGGAGCTGTTTTTT.

In the case of this clone: Within the sample, other DNA sequences also encode this same CDR3. The rearrangement joins TRBV29-1 to TRBJ1-2; no clear D gene. This CDR3 has 11 residues. The V gene's germline CDR1 is SQVTM and CDR2 ANQGSEA. Between the trimmed V and J ends, which lost 4 bases and 4 bases, there was a span of 7 bases. In DNA form, the CDR3 reads TGCAGCGTTGGGGAGGGCTATGGCTACACCTTC. It yields the protein CSVGEGYGYTF.

Note on this clone: The same CDR3 arises from other DNA sequences in this sample as well. V and J are TRBV4-1 and TRBJ2-7; perhaps TRBD2 as D (6 bases). The CDR3 spans 14 residues. V dropped 5 bases and J dropped 0 bases, with 11 bases sitting between them. The V gene's germline CDR1 is MGHRA and CDR2 YSYEKL. CDR3 nucleotide sequence: TGCGCCAGCAGCAGGACCGGGAGCTCCTACGAGCAGTACTTC. Its protein product is CASSRTGSSYEQYF.

This clone appeared a few times. The chain couples TRBV2 to TRBJ1-1; TRBD1 aligns across 9 bases. Unmatched junction bases numbered 7, after V lost 4 bases and J lost 4 bases. This CDR3 contains 15 residues. The V gene's germline CDR1 is SNHLY and CDR2 FYNNEI. The CDR3 nucleotides read TGTGCCAGCAGTGGTCCGGGACAGGGTGGCACTGAAGCTTTCTTT. Translated: CASSGPGQGGTEAFF. The full variable domain, in which reference TRBV2 and TRBJ1-1 provide the parts outside the CDR3, is EPEVTQTPSHQVTQMGQEVILRCVPISNHLYFYWYRQILGQKVEFLVSFYNNEISEKSEIFDDQFSVERPDGSNFTLKIRSTKLEDSAMYFCASSGPGQGGTEAFFGQGTRLTVV.

This clone has a handful of counts. The genes are TRBV4-1 and TRBJ1-5; D unresolved. Germline CDR1 is MGHRA and CDR2 is YSYEKL. V was clipped by 4 bases and J by 0 bases, with 10 bases between them. This CDR3 has 15 amino acids. Here the CDR3 DNA reads TGCGCCAGCAGCCTCGGAGGGAATAGCAATCAGCCCCAGCATTTT. It is translated as CASSLGGNSNQPQHF.

The table lists this clone with a few counts. The chain uses TRBV27 and TRBJ2-1; the D is unclear. Germline-derived CDR1 and CDR2 are MNHEY and SMNVEV (reference sequence). The germline V and J ends were trimmed by 2 bases and 1 base, with 9 bases remaining between them. The CDR3 spans 15 residues. The CDR3 loop is CASSLRRPSYNEQFF. CDR3 nucleotides: TGTGCCAGCAGTTTACGGCGCCCTTCCTACAATGAGCAGTTCTTC.

The gene calls are TRBV11-3 and TRBJ2-3; 9 bases are a match to TRBD1. V was pared by 4 bases and J by 1 base, with 0 bases of the junction left unmatched. Germline-derived CDR1 and CDR2 are SGHNT and YENEEA. The CDR3 length is 14 residues. CDR3 sequence reads: CASSWTGGTDTQYF. CDR3 bases: TGTGCCAGCAGCTGGACAGGGGGCACAGATACGCAGTATTTT.

This rearrangement joins TRBV7-9 to TRBJ1-2, with a weak D call TRBD1 (5 bases). CDR1 and CDR2 (germline): SEHNR, FQNEAQ (reference sequence). The CDR3 spans 14 residues. V gave up 4 bases and J gave up 7 bases, with 16 bases separating them. DNA for the CDR3: TGTGCCAGCAGCTCCATCGGGGGGACGAGTGGCTACACCTTC. Protein product: CASSSIGGTSGYTF. The whole variable domain, remainder taken from reference TRBV7-9 and TRBJ1-2, is DTGVSQNPRHKITKRGQNVTFRCDPISEHNRLYWYRQTLGQGPEFLTYFQNEAQLEKSRLLSDRFSAERPKGSFSTLEIQRTEQGDSAMYLCASSSIGGTSGYTFGSGTRLTVV.

The V and J genes are TRBV27 and TRBJ2-1; D is unclear. With 6 bases removed from V and 1 base from J, the gap between germline ends came to 4 bases. This CDR3 has 12 residues. Germline CDR1 is MNHEY and CDR2 is SMNVEV (reference sequence). The CDR3, as DNA: TGTGCCAGCAGAGATTCCTACAATGAGCAGTTCTTC. This encodes CASRDSYNEQFF.

J is TRBJ2-3 and V is TRBV7-2, with 8 bases lining up with TRBD2. The CDR3 has 17 residues. Trimming at V came to 3 bases and at J to 2 bases, leaving 10 bases not matched to a gene. Germline V gives CDR1 SGHTA, CDR2 FQGNSA. The CDR3 nucleotides are TGTGCCAGCAGCTTCCAGTTTCGGGGGGGATTCACAGATACGCAGTATTTT. Translation: CASSFQFRGGFTDTQYF.

This clone was detected once. The chain carries TRBV29-1 and TRBJ1-2; no firm D call. The CDR3 runs to 12 residues. Germline V gives CDR1 SQVTM, CDR2 ANQGSEA. V lost 4 bases to trimming and J lost 5 bases, with 11 bases between them. CDR3 residues: CSVGAGIYGYTF. The CDR3 DNA sequence: TGCAGCGTTGGGGCCGGGATTTATGGCTACACCTTC.

A single count supports this clone. The chain couples TRBV5-4 to TRBJ2-4; the D is unclear. CDR3 length equals 13 residues. Trimming pared 1 base from V and 4 bases from J, leaving 6 bases between. Germline V CDR1 and CDR2: SGHNT, YYREEE (reference sequence). CDR3 in amino acids: CASSLPQKNIQYF. The CDR3 DNA reads TGTGCCAGCAGCTTGCCTCAGAAAAACATTCAGTACTTC.

The CDR3 region is CASSQVRGASYNEQFF. CDR3 in DNA: TGCGCCAGCAGCCAAGTTCGGGGGGCCTCCTACAATGAGCAGTTCTTC. V usage is TRBV4-1 and J usage is TRBJ2-1, with D perhaps matching TRBD2 (7 bases). The germline gives CDR1 MGHRA, CDR2 YSYEKL. The CDR3 extends over 16 amino acids. Deletions cut 1 base from V and 0 bases from J, with 10 bases between.

The V gene is TRBV7-8, the J gene TRBJ2-7, with TRBD1 matching over 8 bases. CDR1 is SGHVS and CDR2 is FQNEAQ in the germline V gene. There are 14 residues in the CDR3. The V gene end was trimmed by 6 bases and the J gene end by 0 bases; junction bases not matched to a gene: 4. The CDR3 here is CASSRDRYSYEQYF. CDR3 DNA: TGTGCCAGCAGTCGGGACAGGTACTCCTACGAGCAGTACTTC. The full variable domain, completed using reference TRBV7-8 and TRBJ2-7, is GAGVSQSPRYKVAKRGQDVALRCDPISGHVSLFWYQQALGQGPEFLTYFQNEAQLDKSGLPSDRFFAERPEGSVSTLKIQRTQQEDSAVYLCASSRDRYSYEQYFGPGTRLTVT.

This chain connects TRBV19 to TRBJ2-7; D not resolved. In germline, CDR1 is LNHDA, CDR2 SQIVND (reference sequence). Trimming stripped 1 base from V and 6 bases from J, with 16 bases between. There are 15 residues in the CDR3. The CDR3 is CASSIGGAPRSEQYF. CDR3 DNA sequence: TGTGCCAGTAGTATAGGAGGAGCGCCCCGCAGCGAGCAGTACTTC.

V usage is TRBV5-1 and J usage is TRBJ2-7; 9 nucleotides agree with TRBD1. The CDR3 spans 13 residues. Germline CDR1 is SGHRS and CDR2 is YFSETQ. The V and J ends lost 4 bases and 7 bases, in that order; junction bases with no gene match: 6. CDR3 residues: CASSLMTGGEQYF. Written as DNA, the CDR3 is TGCGCCAGCAGCCTAATGACAGGGGGAGAGCAGTACTTC.

This chain uses TRBV7-2 with TRBJ2-7; TRBD2 agrees at 12 bases. The ends lost 5 bases at V and 7 bases at J; junction bases unmatched: 6. Germline V gives CDR1 SGHTA, CDR2 FQGNSA. The CDR3 is 14 amino acids. The CDR3 here is CASSPLAGGGEQYF. Here the CDR3 DNA reads TGTGCCAGCAGCCCGCTAGCGGGAGGGGGTGAGCAGTACTTC.

The rearrangement links TRBV18 to TRBJ2-3; unclear D gene. The V end lost 2 bases, the J end lost 4 bases, and 7 bases lay between the germline ends. The CDR3 is made up of 13 amino acids. Germline-derived CDR1 and CDR2 are KGHSH and LQKENI. CDR3 sequence (DNA): TGTGCCAGCTCACCAGGGTTAGCAGATACGCAGTATTTT. It codes for CASSPGLADTQYF.

This clone was observed a handful of times. The V call is TRBV19, the J call TRBJ1-1; no reliable D call. Germline V gene data show CDR1 as LNHDA and CDR2 as SQIVND (reference sequence). The CDR3 is 16 amino acids. The V end lost 5 bases, the J end lost 1 base, and 17 bases lay between the germline ends. For the CDR3, the DNA is TGTGCCAGTAGTCCCCGGCACGGACCCGGGAACACTGAAGCTTTCTTT. Translated: CASSPRHGPGNTEAFF.

This clone was observed a handful of times. The chain has TRBV5-1 and TRBJ2-7; no clear D gene. This CDR3 is 13 amino acids long. Trimming removed 0 bases at V and 3 bases at J, with 7 bases between. Germline V lookup: CDR1 SGHRS, CDR2 YFSETQ. CDR3 sequence reads: CASSLDNGYEQYF. The CDR3 DNA is TGCGCCAGCAGCTTGGATAACGGCTACGAGCAGTACTTC.